This TCR beta chain was obtained from a study of blood T cells in healthy people across ages. Study-level points and caveats: Naive T cell percentage by flow cytometry tracked strongly with beta diversity.

Regarding this clonotype: Its specificity is unknown.

Primed by a sample-barcoded 5' primer and a J-beta primer mix, a second PCR proceeded for about 6 to 12 cycles. A single record per CDR3 protein comes from TCRdb applying MiXCR to the 5' RACE reads. The table has 450,000 to 650,000 distinct CDR3 sequences, around 24% seen once. Looked up from germline, CDR1 is LGHNA and CDR2 is YSLEER. The V gene lost 1 base and the J gene lost 3 bases, with 10 bases spanning the gap. The CDR3 length is 14 residues. These same records also appear under a second study, on T cells of mothers and their children.

This receptor was identified in a boy aged 5 to 17 in good health. The source material was blood. The rearrangement uses TRBV4-3 and TRBJ2-7; D might be TRBD1 (6 bases). The CDR3 region is CASSQATGFYEQYF. In DNA form, the CDR3 reads TGCGCCAGCAGCCAAGCGACAGGTTTCTACGAGCAGTACTTC.